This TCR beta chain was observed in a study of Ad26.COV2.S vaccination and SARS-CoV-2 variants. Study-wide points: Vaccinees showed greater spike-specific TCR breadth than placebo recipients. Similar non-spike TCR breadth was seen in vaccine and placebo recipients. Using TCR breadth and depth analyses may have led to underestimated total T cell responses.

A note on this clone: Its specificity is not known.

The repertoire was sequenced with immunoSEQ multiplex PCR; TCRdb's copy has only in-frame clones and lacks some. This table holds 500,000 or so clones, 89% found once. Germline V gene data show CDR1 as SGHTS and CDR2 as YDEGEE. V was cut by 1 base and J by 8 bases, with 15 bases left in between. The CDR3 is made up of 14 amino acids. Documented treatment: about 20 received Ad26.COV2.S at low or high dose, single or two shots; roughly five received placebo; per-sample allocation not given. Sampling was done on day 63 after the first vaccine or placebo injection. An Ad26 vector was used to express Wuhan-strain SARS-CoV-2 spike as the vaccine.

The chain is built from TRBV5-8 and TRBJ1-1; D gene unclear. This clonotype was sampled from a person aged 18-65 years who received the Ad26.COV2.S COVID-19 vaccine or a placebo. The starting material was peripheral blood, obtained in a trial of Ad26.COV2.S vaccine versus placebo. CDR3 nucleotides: TGTGCCAGCAGCTTGCCTCGGGCGGCGCTCGAAGCTTTCTTT. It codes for CASSLPRAALEAFF.